This TCR beta chain was obtained from a study of T cells in Graves' hyperthyroidism and ophthalmopathy. The study excluded patients with uncontrolled infection, other autoimmune disease, pregnancy or lactation. Amplified TCR beta CDR3 regions derived from RNA transcripts. A set of HTBI primers served as the primers for a first-round RT-PCR of the TCR CDR3. TCRdb re-derived calls from the multiplex PCR reads in MiXCR, one entry per CDR3 protein. Among roughly 130,000 distinct CDR3 sequences listed, roughly a fifth were seen once. This CDR3 comprises 15 residues. The germline V gene encodes CDR1 MNHNY and CDR2 SVGAGI (reference sequence). Trimming took 0 bases from V and 9 from J, leaving 15 bases between them.

The gene calls are TRBV6-6 and TRBJ1-5; D might be TRBD1 (5 bases). Sequenced: blood. This receptor was obtained from a woman aged 45-65 years with Graves' hyperthyroidism that later progressed to Graves' ophthalmopathy. CDR3 nucleotide sequence: TGTGCCAGCAGTTACTCGGGGGAAGTTCGCTCGCCCCAGCATTTT. Amino acids: CASSYSGEVRSPQHF.